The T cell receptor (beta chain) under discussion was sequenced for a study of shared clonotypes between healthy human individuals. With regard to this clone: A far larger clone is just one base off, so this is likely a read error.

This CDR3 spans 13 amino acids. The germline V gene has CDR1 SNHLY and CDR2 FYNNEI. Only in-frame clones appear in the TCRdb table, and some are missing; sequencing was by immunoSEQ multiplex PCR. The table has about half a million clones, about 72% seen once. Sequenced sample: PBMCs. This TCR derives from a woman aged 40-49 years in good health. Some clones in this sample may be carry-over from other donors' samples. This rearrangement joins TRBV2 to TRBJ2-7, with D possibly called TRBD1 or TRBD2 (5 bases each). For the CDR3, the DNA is TGTGCCAGACTACTAGGGGCGGGCAATGAGCGGTTCTTC. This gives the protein CARLLGAGNERFF.